The 28 T cell receptor beta chains given below trace back to one sample, sequenced in a study of OX40 agonist ivuxolimab in advanced cancers. Libraries were prepared through the immunoSEQ multiplex PCR assay. As stored in TCRdb, this immuneACCESS dataset retains in-frame rearrangements with V and J assigned. A fraction of the clones does not appear; measured against another copy, unresolved V genes explain less than half of the discrepancy, and the remainder lacks a known reason. The sample table contains 96,000 or so clones; only one count was recorded for roughly four fifths of them. The ten largest account for 5.8% of the sample. The material sequenced was CD4+ or CD8+ T cells sorted from blood, taken in a trial of the OX40 agonist ivuxolimab. Receptor source: an adult with an advanced solid tumor such as melanoma, head and neck, liver or kidney cancer.

J is TRBJ2-4 and V is TRBV6-5; D is uncertain. The CDR3 is 11 amino acids. V was clipped by 6 bases and J by 3 bases, with 3 bases between them. Germline V gives CDR1 MNHEY, CDR2 SVGAGI. CDR3 region: CASRSKNIQYF. CDR3 bases: TGTGCCAGCAGGAGCAAAAACATTCAGTACTTC.

This rearrangement joins TRBV29-1 to TRBJ2-1, with 11 bases lining up with TRBD1. After removal of 7 bases from V and 5 bases from J, the junction contained 10 bases not matched to a gene. The CDR3 has 15 amino acids. Germline V gene sequence: CDR1 SQVTM, CDR2 ANQGSEA. CDR3 nucleotide sequence: TGCAGCGCATTTGGACAGGGGGCCAGTAACAATGAGCAGTTCTTC. This sequence encodes CSAFGQGASNNEQFF.

This clone was detected only once. The rearrangement joins TRBV11-2 to TRBJ2-7; TRBD2 might be the D (5 bases). The CDR3 runs 12 residues. The V and J ends lost 0 bases and 6 bases respectively, with 6 bases between them. Germline V lookup: CDR1 SGHAT, CDR2 FQNNGV. The CDR3 region is CASSLERVEQYF. The CDR3 coding sequence is TGTGCCAGCAGCTTAGAGAGGGTCGAGCAGTACTTC. Drawing the rest from reference TRBV11-2 and TRBJ2-7, the complete variable domain is EAGVAQSPRYKIIEKRQSVAFWCNPISGHATLYWYQQILGQGPKLLIQFQNNGVVDDSQLPKDRFSAERLKGVDSTLKIQPAKLEDSAVYLCASSLERVEQYFGPGTRLTVT.

The V gene is TRBV15, the J gene TRBJ1-1; 7 nucleotides agree with TRBD1. The CDR3 length is 20 residues. CDR1 is LNHNV and CDR2 is YYDKDF in the germline V gene (reference sequence). The V gene end was trimmed by 5 bases and the J gene end by 2 bases; junction bases not matched to a gene: 23. The CDR3 sequence: CATSPSRGGARALPNTEAFF. For the CDR3, the DNA is TGTGCCACCAGCCCCAGCCGAGGGGGCGCACGGGCCCTACCTAACACTGAAGCTTTCTTT.

The rearrangement links TRBV7-9 to TRBJ2-2; 13 positions match TRBD2. Per germline, CDR1 SEHNR and CDR2 FQNEAQ (reference sequence). This CDR3 comprises 17 residues. Germline trimming cut 10 bases from V and 5 bases from J; bases unmatched to any gene: 13. Here the CDR3 reads CATSTSGRFGGTGELFF. CDR3 bases: TGTGCCACCTCGACTAGCGGGAGGTTCGGTGGGACCGGGGAGCTGTTTTTT.

This sequence joins TRBV6-5 and TRBJ2-7, with a possible D match to TRBD1 (5 bases). The CDR3 extends over 15 amino acids. Germline loops: CDR1 MNHEY, CDR2 SVGAGI. Between the trimmed V and J ends, which lost 0 bases and 6 bases, there was a span of 15 bases. The CDR3 reads CASSYSAAGKAEQYF. DNA for the CDR3: TGTGCCAGCAGTTACTCGGCGGCAGGGAAGGCCGAGCAGTACTTC.

This chain connects TRBV5-1 to TRBJ2-1, with TRBD2 matching 10 bases. The junction had 12 bases not matched to a gene; V was cut back by 3 bases and J by 6 bases. This CDR3 spans 17 amino acids. Germline V CDR1 and CDR2: SGHRS, YFSETQ. The CDR3 DNA follows: TGCGCCAGCAGCTCCTGGGTACTAGCGGGATCCCTCAATGAGCAGTTCTTC. Its translation: CASSSWVLAGSLNEQFF.

The CDR3 sequence is CASRGGLGRNQPQHF. The DNA for the CDR3 is TGTGCCAGCAGAGGGGGTTTAGGGCGGAATCAGCCCCAGCATTTT. The V call is TRBV6-5, the J call TRBJ1-5; tentatively, D is TRBD1 (6 bases). V lost 6 bases and J lost 4, with 16 bases in between. The CDR3 contains 15 residues. Germline assignment: CDR1 MNHEY and CDR2 SVGAGI.

The rearrangement links TRBV4-1 to TRBJ2-7, with D perhaps TRBD2 (6 bases). V lost 0 bases and J lost 3, with 6 bases in between. Per the germline V gene, CDR1 is MGHRA and CDR2 is YSYEKL. The CDR3 has 13 amino acids. The CDR3 reads CASSQERGYEQYF. CDR3 sequence (DNA): TGCGCCAGCAGCCAAGAGCGGGGCTACGAGCAGTACTTC.

This chain connects TRBV11-1 to TRBJ2-7; D may be TRBD1 (6 bases). This CDR3 has 16 residues. Germline CDR1 reads SGHAT; CDR2 reads FQDESV (reference sequence). Trimming cost V 1 base and J 2 bases, with 15 bases left between them. The CDR3 here is CASSLGWGQKAYEQYF. CDR3 bases: TGTGCCAGCAGCTTAGGATGGGGGCAGAAGGCCTACGAGCAGTACTTC.

The rearrangement joins TRBV6-6 to TRBJ1-1; the match to TRBD1 covers 7 bases. Trimming cost V 5 bases and J 4 bases; bases outside gene matches: 7. Germline CDR1 and CDR2: MNHNY and SVGAGI (reference sequence). The CDR3 is made up of 14 amino acids. The CDR3 protein is CASSARQGSTEAFF. The CDR3 DNA reads as TGTGCCAGCAGTGCGCGACAGGGCTCCACTGAAGCTTTCTTT.

A note on this clone: Distinct nucleotide sequences in the sample also encode this CDR3. This chain uses TRBV7-9 with TRBJ1-1; D perhaps matches TRBD1 (5 bases). This CDR3 comprises 13 residues. Germline lookup yields CDR1 SEHNR and CDR2 FQNEAQ (reference sequence). V was trimmed by 2 bases and J by 4 bases, leaving 8 bases between them. The DNA for the CDR3 is TGTGCCAGCAGCTTAAAGGACACCACTGAAGCTTTCTTT. It is translated as CASSLKDTTEAFF.

The chain has TRBV4-1 and TRBJ1-1; D not resolved. The CDR3 loop spans 14 amino acids. CDR1 is MGHRA, CDR2 YSYEKL, per germline. Trimming removed 1 base from V and 1 base from J, with 7 bases in between. CDR3 loop: CASSQADRNTEAFF. As DNA, the CDR3 is TGCGCCAGCAGCCAAGCAGACCGGAACACTGAAGCTTTCTTT.

The chain joins TRBV29-1 to TRBJ1-1, with a tentative D call TRBD1 (5 bases). This CDR3 comprises 12 residues. V lost 8 bases, J lost 4 bases, and 14 bases lay in between. Germline CDR1 reads SQVTM; CDR2 reads ANQGSEA. The CDR3 DNA sequence: TGCAGCATCAAACCGGGGGGCACTGAAGCTTTCTTT. This gives the protein CSIKPGGTEAFF. Using reference TRBV29-1 and TRBJ1-1 for the parts outside the CDR3, the full variable domain is SAVISQKPSRDICQRGTSLTIQCQVDSQVTMMFWYRQQPGQSLTLIATANQGSEATYESGFVIDKFPISRPNLTFSTLTVSNMSPEDSSIYLCSIKPGGTEAFFGQGTRLTVV.

This chain connects TRBV30 to TRBJ2-7, with 7 nucleotides matching TRBD1. The CDR3 totals 12 residues. Germline loops: CDR1 GTSNPN, CDR2 SVGIG (reference sequence). The ends lost 4 bases at V and 5 bases at J; junction bases unmatched: 5. The CDR3 DNA reads TGTGCCTGGATCCGGGACAGAAACGAGCAGTACTTC. It codes for CAWIRDRNEQYF.

The table lists this clone with a count of one. This sequence joins TRBV6-1 and TRBJ1-1; no definite D call. V lost 3 bases and J 0 bases, leaving 2 bases between the germline ends. The germline V gene has CDR1 MNHNS and CDR2 SASEGT. The CDR3 length is 12 residues. The CDR3 DNA follows: TGTGCCAGCAGTGATGTGAACACTGAAGCTTTCTTT. Translation: CASSDVNTEAFF.

J is TRBJ1-5 and V is TRBV19, with no clear D. Trimming removed 2 bases at V and 1 base at J, with 3 bases between. CDR3 length: 13 residues. CDR1 and CDR2 (germline): LNHDA, SQIVND (reference sequence). The CDR3 loop reads CASSIWSNQPQHF. CDR3 nucleotide sequence: TGTGCCAGTAGTATATGGAGCAATCAGCCCCAGCATTTT.

The chain links TRBV7-8 to TRBJ2-2; TRBD2 agrees at 16 bases. The CDR3 is 19 amino acids. Germline V CDR1 and CDR2: SGHVS, FQNEAQ. Unmatched junction bases numbered 7, after V lost 1 base and J lost 5 bases. The chain's CDR3 is CASSLVGTSGGAGTGELFF. The CDR3, as DNA: TGTGCCAGCAGCTTAGTAGGGACTAGCGGGGGGGCCGGGACCGGGGAGCTGTTTTTT. Full variable domain (rest looked up from reference TRBV7-8 and TRBJ2-2): GAGVSQSPRYKVAKRGQDVALRCDPISGHVSLFWYQQALGQGPEFLTYFQNEAQLDKSGLPSDRFFAERPEGSVSTLKIQRTQQEDSAVYLCASSLVGTSGGAGTGELFFGEGSRLTVL.

V gene TRBV4-1 combines with J gene TRBJ2-5, with unresolved D. The germline V gene encodes CDR1 MGHRA and CDR2 YSYEKL. Trimming stripped 1 base from V and 4 bases from J, with 7 bases between. This CDR3 has 13 amino acids. The CDR3 region is CASSQANAETQYF. The CDR3, as DNA: TGCGCCAGCAGCCAAGCGAATGCAGAGACCCAGTACTTC.

The rearrangement links TRBV2 to TRBJ2-3; D perhaps matches TRBD2 (5 bases). CDR1 and CDR2 from the germline V gene are SNHLY and FYNNEI. This CDR3 comprises 14 residues. The V gene lost 3 bases and the J gene lost 6 bases, with 13 bases spanning the gap. The CDR3 nucleotides read TGTGCCAGCAGTGAGGGCCACGCGGGCGATACGCAGTATTTT. It yields the protein CASSEGHAGDTQYF.

This sequence joins TRBV5-4 and TRBJ2-7; D unresolved. Germline CDR1 is SGHNT and CDR2 is YYREEE (reference sequence). V shed 1 base and J shed 0 bases, with 8 bases lying between them. This CDR3 is 14 amino acids long. CDR3 DNA: TGTGCCAGCAGCTTGAGGGCGAGCTCCTACGAGCAGTACTTC. Its translation is CASSLRASSYEQYF.

The chain uses TRBV4-3 and TRBJ1-2, with 11 bases aligning to TRBD1. In germline, CDR1 is LGHNA, CDR2 YSLEER. The CDR3 is made up of 15 amino acids. The V segment lost 2 bases and the J segment 4 bases; nucleotides outside the gene matches: 3. This CDR3 reads CASSQRTGGIYGYTF. CDR3 sequence (DNA): TGCGCCAGCAGCCAAAGGACAGGGGGCATCTATGGCTACACCTTC.

The V and J genes are TRBV7-8 and TRBJ2-7; 7 bases are shared with TRBD2. Germline CDR1 is SGHVS and CDR2 is FQNEAQ. This CDR3 has 15 residues. V lost 5 bases and J lost 3; bases outside the gene matches: 10. This CDR3 reads CASSPSGGGVYEQYF. The CDR3 DNA reads TGTGCCAGCAGCCCTAGCGGTGGGGGAGTCTACGAGCAGTACTTC.

The chain employs TRBV7-9 and TRBJ2-1, with 9 bases matching TRBD1. CDR1 is SEHNR, CDR2 FQNEAQ, per germline (reference sequence). The CDR3 covers 15 residues. After removal of 5 bases from V and 8 bases from J, the junction contained 10 bases not matched to a gene. This chain's CDR3 is CASSLNRGRVDEQFF. The CDR3 DNA reads as TGTGCCAGCAGCCTAAACAGGGGGCGGGTCGATGAGCAGTTCTTC.

The rearrangement joins TRBV10-1 to TRBJ2-1; D is possibly TRBD2 (6 bases). Germline CDR1 WNHNN, CDR2 SYGVQD (reference sequence). Between the trimmed V and J ends, which lost 2 bases and 5 bases, there was a span of 13 bases. The CDR3 has 15 residues. In DNA form, the CDR3 reads TGCGCCAGCAGTGAGACAGTACTAGCCAACAATGAGCAGTTCTTC. This encodes CASSETVLANNEQFF.

The J gene is TRBJ1-1, the V gene TRBV19; D is ambiguous. The CDR3 is made up of 11 amino acids. Germline V lookup: CDR1 LNHDA, CDR2 SQIVND (reference sequence). V shed 9 bases and J shed 9 bases, with 14 bases lying between them. CDR3 bases: TGTGCCAGCCAGTATGGTGAACAAGCTTTCTTT. Residues: CASQYGEQAFF.

The V call is TRBV15, the J call TRBJ2-3, with TRBD2 matching over 9 bases. The CDR3 is 14 residues long. With V trimmed by 6 bases and J by 2 bases, 3 bases remained unmatched. Germline-derived CDR1 and CDR2 are LNHNV and YYDKDF (reference sequence). CDR3 bases: TGTGCCACCAGTGTAGCGGGGGACACAGATACGCAGTATTTT. Protein product: CATSVAGDTDTQYF.

The rearrangement uses TRBV7-9 and TRBJ1-2, with 9 bases fitting TRBD1. Losses at the gene ends were 5 bases for V and 6 bases for J; bases not matched to a gene: 7. The germline V gene has CDR1 SEHNR and CDR2 FQNEAQ (reference sequence). This CDR3 region has 14 residues. As DNA, the CDR3 is TGTGCCAGCAGCGCCGGGGGACAGGGTGATGGCTACACCTTC. Translation gives CASSAGGQGDGYTF. The full variable domain, completed using reference TRBV7-9 and TRBJ1-2, is DTGVSQNPRHKITKRGQNVTFRCDPISEHNRLYWYRQTLGQGPEFLTYFQNEAQLEKSRLLSDRFSAERPKGSFSTLEIQRTEQGDSAMYLCASSAGGQGDGYTFGSGTRLTVV.